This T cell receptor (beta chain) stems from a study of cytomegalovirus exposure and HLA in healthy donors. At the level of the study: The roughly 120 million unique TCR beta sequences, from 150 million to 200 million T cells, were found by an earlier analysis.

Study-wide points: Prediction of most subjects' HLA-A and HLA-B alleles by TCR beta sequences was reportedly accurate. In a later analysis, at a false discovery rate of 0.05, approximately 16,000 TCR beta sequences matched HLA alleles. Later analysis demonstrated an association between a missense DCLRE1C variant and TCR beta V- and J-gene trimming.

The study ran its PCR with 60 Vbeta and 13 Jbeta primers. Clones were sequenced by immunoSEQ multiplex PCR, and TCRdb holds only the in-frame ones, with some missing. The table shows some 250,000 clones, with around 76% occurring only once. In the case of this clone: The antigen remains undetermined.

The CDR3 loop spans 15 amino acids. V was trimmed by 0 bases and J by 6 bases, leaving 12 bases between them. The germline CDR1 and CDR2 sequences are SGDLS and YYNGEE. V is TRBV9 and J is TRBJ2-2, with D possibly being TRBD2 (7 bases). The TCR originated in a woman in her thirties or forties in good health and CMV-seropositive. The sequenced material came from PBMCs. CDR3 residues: CASSVEGGDSGELFF. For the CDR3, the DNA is TGTGCCAGCAGCGTAGAGGGGGGGGATTCCGGGGAGCTGTTTTTT. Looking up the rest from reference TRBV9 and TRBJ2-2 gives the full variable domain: DSGVTQTPKHLITATGQRVTLRCSPRSGDLSVYWYQQSLDQGLQFLIQYYNGEERAKGNILERFSAQQFPDLHSELNLSSLELGDSALYFCASSVEGGDSGELFFGEGSRLTVL.